Presented here are 2 T cell receptor beta chains from one specimen sequenced in a study of blood T cell repertoires in COVID-19. Only in-frame clones appear in the TCRdb table, and some are missing; sequencing was by immunoSEQ multiplex PCR. The sample contains about 200,000 clones, approximately 86% of which appear only once. The sequencing sample was made of PBMCs or T cells enriched from blood (not recorded which). These TCRs come from a woman aged 40 to 50 with acute COVID-19.

The V call is TRBV19, the J call TRBJ1-5, with unresolved D. Trimming stripped 4 bases from V and 7 bases from J, with 11 bases between. Looked up from germline, CDR1 is LNHDA and CDR2 is SQIVND (reference sequence). The CDR3 contains 13 residues. The CDR3 DNA sequence: TGTGCCAGTAGTACCGGTTATCGACAGCCCCAGCATTTT. Translation: CASSTGYRQPQHF.

The chain links TRBV6-2 or TRBV6-3 to TRBJ2-4; a possible D gene is TRBD2 (5 bases). CDR1 and CDR2 (germline): MNHEY, SVGEGT. V lost 0 bases, J lost 2 bases, and 8 bases lay in between. The CDR3 length is 15 residues. The CDR3 region is CASSYSSGSKNIQYF. Here the CDR3 DNA reads TGTGCCAGCAGTTACTCAAGCGGTTCCAAAAACATTCAGTACTTC.